This T cell receptor beta chain was profiled in a study of control samples from healthy donors and cancer patients. TCRdb's copy holds only in-frame clones and misses some; the assay was immunoSEQ multiplex PCR. Altogether 45,000 or so clones are present, approximately 89% being singletons, with the ten largest covering more than 8.5%. The V gene end was trimmed by 6 bases and the J gene end by 5 bases; junction bases not matched to a gene: 15. Germline V CDR1 and CDR2: SGHAT, FQNNGV. This CDR3 has 17 residues. J is TRBJ2-2 and V is TRBV11-2; 7 bases are shared with TRBD2. Sequenced sample: PBMCs. The sequence derives from a woman aged 60-70 years with lung cancer. CDR3 DNA sequence: TGTGCCAGCAGTCCAGGGCCCGCGGGAGCTCGGACCGGGGAGCTGTTTTTT. This encodes CASSPGPAGARTGELFF.